These 8 T cell receptor beta chains originate from one sample sequenced in a study of early T cells in non-severe SARS-CoV-2 infection. TCRdb redid the calling of the 5' RACE reads with MiXCR, one entry per CDR3 protein. The repertoire holds tens of thousands of distinct CDR3 sequences, with over 7.5% as singletons. Sequencing was performed on whole blood. These receptors all come from an adult who was a healthcare worker with PCR-confirmed SARS-CoV-2 infection or an uninfected control (not recorded which).

The rearrangement uses TRBV27 and TRBJ2-1; the match to TRBD2 covers 8 bases. CDR1 and CDR2 (germline): MNHEY, SMNVEV (reference sequence). The V gene end was trimmed by 2 bases and the J gene end by 4 bases; junction bases not matched to a gene: 7. CDR3 length: 16 amino acids. CDR3 DNA sequence: TGTGCCAGCAGTTTAAACGGGAGGGCCATGTACAATGAGCAGTTCTTC. Its protein is CASSLNGRAMYNEQFF.

This clonotype was detected many times. The chain uses TRBV11-2 and TRBJ2-1; 13 bases are a match to TRBD2. The germline V gene encodes CDR1 SGHAT and CDR2 FQNNGV. The junction had 4 bases not matched to a gene; V was cut back by 4 bases and J by 10 bases. The CDR3 consists of 14 residues. The CDR3 coding sequence is TGTGCCAGCAGCTCCGGGACTAGCGGGACGGAGCAGTTCTTC. This encodes CASSSGTSGTEQFF.

J is TRBJ2-3 and V is TRBV5-1; TRBD2 matches 12 bases. There are 18 residues in the CDR3. V lost 2 bases and J lost 2; bases outside the gene matches: 9. Germline lookup yields CDR1 SGHRS and CDR2 YFSETQ. The CDR3 bases are TGCGCCAGCAGCTTAGGACTAGCGGGAACCGGGGCCACAGATACGCAGTATTTT. This encodes CASSLGLAGTGATDTQYF.

There are many counts of this clonotype. V and J are TRBV5-6 and TRBJ1-1; possible D gene TRBD1, 6 bases. V was trimmed by 0 bases and J by 5 bases, leaving 14 bases between them. This CDR3 has 15 amino acids. The germline V gene encodes CDR1 SGHDT and CDR2 YYEEEE. The CDR3: CASSLGQGLRTEAFF. In nucleotides, the CDR3 is TGTGCCAGCAGCTTGGGTCAGGGGCTAAGGACTGAAGCTTTCTTT. Complete variable domain (other parts from reference TRBV5-6 and TRBJ1-1): DAGVTQSPTHLIKTRGQQVTLRCSPKSGHDTVSWYQQALGQGPQFIFQYYEEEERQRGNFPDRFSGHQFPNYSSELNVNALLLGDSALYLCASSLGQGLRTEAFFGQGTRLTVV.

This clonotype was observed many times. V usage is TRBV30 and J usage is TRBJ2-3, with 8 bases that match TRBD1. Unmatched junction bases numbered 8, after V lost 1 base and J lost 5 bases. The CDR3 covers 15 residues. Germline CDR1 GTSNPN, CDR2 SVGIG (reference sequence). CDR3: CAWSAGQGSLDTQYF. The CDR3 DNA reads TGTGCCTGGAGTGCCGGACAGGGAAGTTTAGATACGCAGTATTTT.

The chain combines TRBV25-1 with TRBJ2-3, with 9 bases aligning to TRBD1. Per germline, CDR1 MGHDK and CDR2 SYGVNS. Losses at the gene ends were 4 bases for V and 4 bases for J; bases not matched to a gene: 9. The CDR3 extends over 16 amino acids. The CDR3 loop reads CASSGPWTGAADTQYF. The CDR3 nucleotides read TGTGCCAGCAGTGGACCTTGGACAGGGGCCGCAGATACGCAGTATTTT.

This clonotype was found many times. This sequence joins TRBV6-2 or TRBV6-3 and TRBJ2-5; TRBD1 is a possible D gene (6 bases). Germline CDR1 is MNHEY and CDR2 is SVGEGT. V shed 2 bases and J shed 4 bases, with 17 bases lying between them. The CDR3 has 16 residues. The CDR3 DNA reads TGTGCCAGCAGTTACGGAGCAGGGGCGTGGGCAGAGACCCAGTACTTC. This encodes CASSYGAGAWAETQYF.

This clonotype appeared many times. The genes are TRBV27 and TRBJ2-7; D gene unclear. The CDR3 is 12 residues long. The germline V gene encodes CDR1 MNHEY and CDR2 SMNVEV (reference sequence). The V end was cut by 7 bases, the J end by 0 bases, with 7 bases between. DNA for the CDR3: TGTGCCAGCAAGAAAAGCTCCTACGAGCAGTACTTC. Translated, it gives CASKKSSYEQYF.